This TCR beta chain was identified during a study of T cells after yellow fever vaccination. TCRdb reprocessed the 5' RACE reads via MiXCR and lists one record per CDR3 protein. The profile shows roughly 260,000 distinct CDR3 sequences, approximately 12% of them singletons. Germline loops: CDR1 LNHNV, CDR2 YYDKDF (reference sequence). This CDR3 has 13 residues. Trimming cost V 3 bases and J 1 base, with 7 bases left between them. Sample: CD4+ T cells sorted from PBMCs, taken 45 days after the yellow fever booster vaccination. The source of this sequence is a man aged 30-40 years who received the YFV17D yellow fever vaccine. This sequence joins TRBV15 and TRBJ2-7; D remains ambiguous. The CDR3 region is CATSSGRSYEQYF. DNA for the CDR3: TGTGCCACCAGCAGTGGCAGGTCCTACGAGCAGTACTTC.